This TCR beta chain was identified during a study of T-cell memory formation after mild COVID-19. Via MiXCR, TCRdb re-called the 5' RACE reads, giving one row per CDR3 protein. The profile shows 450,000 to 700,000 distinct CDR3 sequences, 18% of them singletons. This clonotype has only a few counts. Germline values: CDR1 KGHDR, CDR2 SFDVKD. V lost 2 bases and J lost 4; bases outside the gene matches: 6. This CDR3 contains 15 residues. The chain joins TRBV24-1 to TRBJ2-5; the match to TRBD2 covers 7 bases. The receptor's source is an adult woman who had mild COVID-19 (a few samples of this study predate the infection). Cell type and time point are not known. The source material was PBMCs or a T cell subset sorted from them (not recorded which). The CDR3 DNA reads as TGTGCCACCAGTGATTCGCTAGCGGCGGGAGAGACCCAGTACTTC. Residues: CATSDSLAAGETQYF.